The present T cell receptor beta chain was sequenced within a study of blood T cell repertoires in COVID-19. CDR3 length: 15 amino acids. V was clipped by 3 bases and J by 0 bases, with 8 bases between them. Germline lookup yields CDR1 MNHEY and CDR2 SMNVEV (reference sequence). Sequencing was performed with immunoSEQ multiplex PCR; in TCRdb, only in-frame clones are kept and a portion is missing. The data contain 75,000 to 100,000 clones, 87% of them singletons. The receptor comes from a human donor in a cohort sampled during active COVID-19. Sequenced: peripheral blood. This rearrangement joins TRBV27 to TRBJ1-4; tentatively, D is TRBD1 (5 bases). CDR3 sequence: CASSFGHSTNEKLFF. The CDR3 nucleotides read TGTGCCAGCAGTTTTGGACACTCAACTAATGAAAAACTGTTTTTT.